This note documents a single TCR beta chain sequence. Its antigen is not identified. Two-round multiplex PCR on genomic DNA was the method by which TCR beta CDR3 was amplified. For every TRBV and TRBJ gene, a specific primer was used in first-round PCR. With universal primers, the second PCR round was performed. TCRdb ran MiXCR on the multiplex PCR reads and lists one entry per CDR3 protein. The sample includes 20,000 to 25,000 distinct CDR3 sequences, roughly 45% of them seen just once. The J segment lost 10 bases and the V segment lost 0 bases, leaving 9 bases of the junction unmatched. The germline V gene encodes CDR1 SGHAT and CDR2 FQNNGV. The CDR3 totals 16 residues. The sample is drawn from a study of prognosis after radiotherapy for stage I lung cancer. Notes on the study in general: A difference in TRBV and TRBJ gene usage was reportedly seen between patients with and without metastases.

The rearrangement uses TRBV11-2 and TRBJ2-1; 10 nucleotides match TRBD2. The sequence was obtained from a donor of 50 years or more with non-small cell lung cancer. The sequences come from PBMCs, collected before or after stereotactic body radiation therapy (not recorded which). The CDR3 coding sequence is TGTGCCAGCAGCTTAGAGCCGGGACTAGCGAGCGGCGAGCAGTTCTTC. Amino acids: CASSLEPGLASGEQFF.